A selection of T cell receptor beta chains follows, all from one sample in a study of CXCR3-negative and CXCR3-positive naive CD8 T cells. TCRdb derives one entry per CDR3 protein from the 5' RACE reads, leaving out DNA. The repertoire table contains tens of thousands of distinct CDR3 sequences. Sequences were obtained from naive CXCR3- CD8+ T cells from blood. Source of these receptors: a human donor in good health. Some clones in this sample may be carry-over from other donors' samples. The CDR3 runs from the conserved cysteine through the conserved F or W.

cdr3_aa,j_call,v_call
CASSFDRGTKNIQYF,TRBJ2-4,TRBV28
CASSPLSDSYTGELFF,TRBJ2-2,TRBV28
CASSWGPGGRDTQYF,TRBJ2-3,TRBV11-1
CASSQGTIQSEQYF,TRBJ2-7,TRBV3-1
CASSDRVQETQYF,TRBJ2-5,TRBV12-3/TRBV12-4
CASSQDFKGYSTDTQYF,TRBJ2-3,TRBV3-1
CSAITGVYNEQFF,TRBJ2-1,TRBV20-1
CASSLDTGRTNEQFF,TRBJ2-1,TRBV11-2
CSVREYQETQYF,TRBJ2-5,TRBV29-1
CASSLGAGLKGNEQFF,TRBJ2-1,TRBV5-6
CASSGAGAPDTQYF,TRBJ2-3,TRBV25-1
CASSDPGTDNEQFF,TRBJ2-1,TRBV9
CSARDRNRGYTIYF,TRBJ1-3,TRBV20-1
CASSPPLAGAHPSTDTQYF,TRBJ2-3,TRBV7-9
CSAPLLATDGYTF,TRBJ1-2,TRBV29-1
CASNRGSFTEAFF,TRBJ1-1,TRBV7-9
CSVHREGDYEQYF,TRBJ2-7,TRBV29-1